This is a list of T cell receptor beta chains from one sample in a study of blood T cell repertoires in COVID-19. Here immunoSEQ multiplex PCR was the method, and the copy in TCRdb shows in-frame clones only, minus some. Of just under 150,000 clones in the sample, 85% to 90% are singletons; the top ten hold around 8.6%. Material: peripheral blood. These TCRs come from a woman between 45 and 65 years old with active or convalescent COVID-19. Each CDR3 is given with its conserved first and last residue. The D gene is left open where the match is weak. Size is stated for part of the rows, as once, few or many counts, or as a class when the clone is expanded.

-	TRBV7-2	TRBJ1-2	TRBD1	TGTGCCAGCAGCTTATTTCAAAACGGGCAGGGGGACTCTGGCTACACCTTC	CASSLFQNGQGDSGYTF
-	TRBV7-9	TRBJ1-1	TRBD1	TGTGCCAGCAGCTTAGCGCTAAGGCGGGACAGGGTTGACACTGAAGCTTTCTTT	CASSLALRRDRVDTEAFF
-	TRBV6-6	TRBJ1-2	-	TGTGCCAGCAGTTACTCCGGGACTACAAGCTATGGCTACACCTTC	CASSYSGTTSYGYTF
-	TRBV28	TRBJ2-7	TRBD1	TGTGCCAGCAGTTCCCCACAGGGGGACGTCGGGGAGCAGTACTTC	CASSSPQGDVGEQYF
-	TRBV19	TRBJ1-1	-	TGTGCCAGTAGTATACCCTCGACACCCCTGGCTTTCTTT	CASSIPSTPLAFF
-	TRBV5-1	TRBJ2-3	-	TGCGCCAGCAGCCTCGGGGGGCGAGATACGCAGTATTTT	CASSLGGRDTQYF
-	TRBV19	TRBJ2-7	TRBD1	TGTGCCAGTAGCTTGACAACAGGGGCCTCCTACGAGCAGTACTTC	CASSLTTGASYEQYF
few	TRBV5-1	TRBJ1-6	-	TGCGCCAGCAGTGATGGACAGATAGGAGATTCACCCCTCCACTTT	CASSDGQIGDSPLHF
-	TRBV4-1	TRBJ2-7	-	TGCGCCAGCAGCCCCCGGGTGAGCCAGAGGCAGTACTTC	CASSPRVSQRQYF
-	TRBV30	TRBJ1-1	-	TGTGCCTGGAGTCGCAGGGTAGACACTGAAGCTTTCTTT	CAWSRRVDTEAFF
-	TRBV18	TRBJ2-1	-	TGTGCCAGCTCACCACAGTATGTTAGCGGTATCAATGAGCAGTTCTTC	CASSPQYVSGINEQFF
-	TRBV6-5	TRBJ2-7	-	TGTGCCAGCAGTTACCCCAGGGGCACCTCCTACGAGCAGTACTTC	CASSYPRGTSYEQYF
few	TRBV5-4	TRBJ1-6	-	TGTGCCAGCAGCCGATACACGATCCAGGATTATAATTCACCCCTCCACTTT	CASSRYTIQDYNSPLHF
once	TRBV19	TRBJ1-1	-	TGTGCCAGTAGTATAGATCGTTGGGGGGTTGAAGCTTTCTTT	CASSIDRWGVEAFF
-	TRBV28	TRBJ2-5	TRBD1	TGTGCCAGCAGTTTGAGGGGGACAGGCGGGACCCAGTACTTC	CASSLRGTGGTQYF
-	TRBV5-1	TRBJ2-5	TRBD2	TGCGCCAGCAGACTAGCGGGGGATCTCCAAGAGACCCAGTACTTC	CASRLAGDLQETQYF
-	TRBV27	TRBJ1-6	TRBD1	TGTGCCAGCAGACGACAGGGGGCGTATAATTCACCCCTCCACTTT	CASRRQGAYNSPLHF
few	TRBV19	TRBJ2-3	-	TGTGCCAGTAGTATCGGGAGCCGGGACAGCACACATACGCAGTATTTT	CASSIGSRDSTHTQYF
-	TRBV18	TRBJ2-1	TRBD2	TGTGCCAGCTCACCACCGGCAGCGGGAGAAGGTGAGCAGTTCTTC	CASSPPAAGEGEQFF
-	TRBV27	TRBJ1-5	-	TGTGCCAGCAGTCCGGGCGGACAGATCAATCAGCCCCAGCATTTT	CASSPGGQINQPQHF
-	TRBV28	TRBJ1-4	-	TGTGCCAGCAGTTTGGACAGCGATGAAAAACTGTTTTTT	CASSLDSDEKLFF
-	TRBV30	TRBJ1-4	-	TGTGCCTTGACAGCGACGAATGAAAAACTGTTTTTT	CALTATNEKLFF
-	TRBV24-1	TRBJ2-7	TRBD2	TGTGCCACCGGTGCAGCGGGAGAGCAGTACTTC	CATGAAGEQYF
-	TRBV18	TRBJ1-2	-	TGTGCCAGCTCCACCCCCGCAAGGGGAATCGCTAACTATGGCTACACCTTC	CASSTPARGIANYGYTF
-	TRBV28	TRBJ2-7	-	TGTGCCAGCAGTTTTATTTTATCGAACGGCCTCATTGAGGACGAGCAGTACTTC	CASSFILSNGLIEDEQYF
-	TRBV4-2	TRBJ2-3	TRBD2	TGTGCCAGCAGCCGCTCCAGCGGGGGAACCTCCACAGATACGCAGTATTTT	CASSRSSGGTSTDTQYF
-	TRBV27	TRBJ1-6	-	TGTGCCAGCGGGCTTGCTAATTCACCCCTCCACTTT	CASGLANSPLHF
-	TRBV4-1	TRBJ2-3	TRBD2	TGCGCCAGCAGCCAAGTCTCTCAAACGGGGGGGCTCTATACGCAGTATTTT	CASSQVSQTGGLYTQYF
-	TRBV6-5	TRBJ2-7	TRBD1	TGTGCCAGCAGTCCCCAGGACAGGACCGTCTACGAGCAGTACTTC	CASSPQDRTVYEQYF
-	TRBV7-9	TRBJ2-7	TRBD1	TGTGCCAGCAGCTCGAACAGGGGCGGGTACGAGCAGTACTTC	CASSSNRGGYEQYF
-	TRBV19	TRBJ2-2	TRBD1	TGTGCCAGTACCTGGACAGGACTGAACACCGGGGAGCTGTTTTTT	CASTWTGLNTGELFF
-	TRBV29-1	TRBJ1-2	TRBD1	TGCAGCGTTGGGGACAGGGGATTTTATGGCTACACCTTC	CSVGDRGFYGYTF
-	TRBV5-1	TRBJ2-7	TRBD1	TGCGCCAGCAGCGCGACGACCGGGACAGGGGGGGACGAGCAGTACTTC	CASSATTGTGGDEQYF
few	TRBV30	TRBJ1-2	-	TGTGCCTGGAGTTTGGAGGGGCCTTATGGCTACACCTTC	CAWSLEGPYGYTF
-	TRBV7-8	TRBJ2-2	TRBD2	TGTGCCACCCACGGGGCTAGCGGGACCTTAGTGGTAACGAACACCGGGGAGCTGTTTTTT	CATHGASGTLVVTNTGELFF
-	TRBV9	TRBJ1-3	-	TGTGCCAGCAGCGTAGAGGGAGTCGGAGGAAACACCATATATTTT	CASSVEGVGGNTIYF